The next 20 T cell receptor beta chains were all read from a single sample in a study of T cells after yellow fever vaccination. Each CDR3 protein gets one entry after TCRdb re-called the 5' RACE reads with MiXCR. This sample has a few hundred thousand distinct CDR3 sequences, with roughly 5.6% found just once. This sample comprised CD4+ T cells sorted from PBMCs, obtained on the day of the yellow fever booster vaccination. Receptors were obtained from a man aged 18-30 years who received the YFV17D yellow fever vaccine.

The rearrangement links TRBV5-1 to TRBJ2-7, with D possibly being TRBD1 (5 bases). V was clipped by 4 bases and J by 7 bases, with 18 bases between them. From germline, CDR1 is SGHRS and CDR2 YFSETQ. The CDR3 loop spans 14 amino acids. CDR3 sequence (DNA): TGCGCCAGCAGCCCCACCCTCACAGGTGGGGAGCAGTACTTC. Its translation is CASSPTLTGGEQYF.

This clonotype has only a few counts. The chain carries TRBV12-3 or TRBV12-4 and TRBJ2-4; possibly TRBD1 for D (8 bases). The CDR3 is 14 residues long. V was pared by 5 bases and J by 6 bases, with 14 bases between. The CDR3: CASSKTGEGNIQYF. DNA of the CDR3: TGTGCCAGCAGTAAGACAGGGGAGGGAAACATTCAGTACTTC.

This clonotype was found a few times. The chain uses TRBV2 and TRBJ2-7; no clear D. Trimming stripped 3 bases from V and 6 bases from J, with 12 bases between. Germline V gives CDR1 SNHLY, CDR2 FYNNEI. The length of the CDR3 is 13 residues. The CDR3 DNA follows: TGTGCCAGCAGTGATCGACTCCCCCCCGAGCAGTACTTC. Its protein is CASSDRLPPEQYF.

In nucleotides, the CDR3 is TGTGCCAGCAGCTTAGGTGGGGGGCCTTCTTGGGGCTACACCTTC. Residues: CASSLGGGPSWGYTF. The chain has TRBV7-2 and TRBJ1-2, with D perhaps matching TRBD1 (6 bases). CDR3 length: 15 amino acids. V was pared by 1 base and J by 8 bases, with 17 bases between. The germline V gene encodes CDR1 SGHTA and CDR2 FQGNSA.

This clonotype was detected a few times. As DNA, the CDR3 is TGTGCCAGCAGCTTCCAGGGCCATCAGCCCCAGCATTTT. It is translated as CASSFQGHQPQHF. V gene TRBV7-9 combines with J gene TRBJ1-5; the D gene is possibly TRBD1 (5 bases). Per the germline V gene, CDR1 is SEHNR and CDR2 is FQNEAQ (reference sequence). Trimming took 3 bases from V and 5 from J, leaving 8 bases between them. The CDR3 loop spans 13 amino acids.

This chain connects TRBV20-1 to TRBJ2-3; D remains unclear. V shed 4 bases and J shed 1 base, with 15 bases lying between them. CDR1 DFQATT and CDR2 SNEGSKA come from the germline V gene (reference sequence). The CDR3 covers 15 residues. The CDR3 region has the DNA TGCAGTGCTAAAGCCGGGTCCCTCGGCACAGATACGCAGTATTTT. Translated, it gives CSAKAGSLGTDTQYF.

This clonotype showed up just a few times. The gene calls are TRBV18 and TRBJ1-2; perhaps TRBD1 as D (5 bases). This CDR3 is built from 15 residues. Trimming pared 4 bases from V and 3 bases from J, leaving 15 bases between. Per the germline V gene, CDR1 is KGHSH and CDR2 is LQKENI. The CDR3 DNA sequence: TGTGCCAGCTCACGTCCCGGGACGGGCCACTATGGCTACACCTTC. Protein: CASSRPGTGHYGYTF.

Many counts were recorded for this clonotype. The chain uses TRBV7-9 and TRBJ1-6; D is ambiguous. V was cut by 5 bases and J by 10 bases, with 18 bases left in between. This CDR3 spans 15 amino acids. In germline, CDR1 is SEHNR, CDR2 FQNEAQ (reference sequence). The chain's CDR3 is CASSPQEGFSSPLHF. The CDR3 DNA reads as TGTGCCAGCAGCCCGCAAGAAGGGTTTAGCTCACCCCTCCACTTT.

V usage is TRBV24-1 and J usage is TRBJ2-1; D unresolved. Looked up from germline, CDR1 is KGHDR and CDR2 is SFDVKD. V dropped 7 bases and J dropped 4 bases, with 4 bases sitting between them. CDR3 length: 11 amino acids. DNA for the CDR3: TGTGCCACCAGCAAATACAATGAGCAGTTCTTC. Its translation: CATSKYNEQFF.

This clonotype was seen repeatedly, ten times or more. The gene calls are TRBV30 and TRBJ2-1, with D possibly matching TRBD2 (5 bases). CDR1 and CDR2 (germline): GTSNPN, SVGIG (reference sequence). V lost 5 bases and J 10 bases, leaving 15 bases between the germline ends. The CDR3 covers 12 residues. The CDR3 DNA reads TGTGCCTGGTTCCGCGGGCTCAGGGAGCAGTTCTTC. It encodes CAWFRGLREQFF.

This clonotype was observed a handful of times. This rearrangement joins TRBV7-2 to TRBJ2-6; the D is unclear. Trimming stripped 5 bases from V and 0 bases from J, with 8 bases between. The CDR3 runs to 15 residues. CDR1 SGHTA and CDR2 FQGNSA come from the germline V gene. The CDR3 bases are TGTGCCAGCAGCATGGGTGTCTCTGGGGCCAACGTCCTGACTTTC. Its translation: CASSMGVSGANVLTF.

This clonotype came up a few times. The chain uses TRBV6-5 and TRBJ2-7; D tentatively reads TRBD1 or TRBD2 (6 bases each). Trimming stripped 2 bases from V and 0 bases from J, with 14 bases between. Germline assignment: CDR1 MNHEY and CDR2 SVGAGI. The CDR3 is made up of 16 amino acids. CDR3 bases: TGTGCCAGCAGTTACGATCTAGGGGGGCCCTCCTACGAGCAGTACTTC. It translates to CASSYDLGGPSYEQYF.

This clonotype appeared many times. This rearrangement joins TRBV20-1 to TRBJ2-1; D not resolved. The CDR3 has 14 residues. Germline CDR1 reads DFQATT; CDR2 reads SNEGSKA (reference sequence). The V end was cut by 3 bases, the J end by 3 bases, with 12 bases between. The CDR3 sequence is CSARATSYYNEQFF. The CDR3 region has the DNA TGCAGTGCTAGGGCAACATCATACTACAATGAGCAGTTCTTC.

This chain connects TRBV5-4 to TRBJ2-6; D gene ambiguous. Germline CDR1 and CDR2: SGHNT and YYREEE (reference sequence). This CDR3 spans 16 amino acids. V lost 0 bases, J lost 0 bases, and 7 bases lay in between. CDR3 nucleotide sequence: TGTGCCAGCAGCTTGGTATCCGGCTCTGGGGCCAACGTCCTGACTTTC. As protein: CASSLVSGSGANVLTF.

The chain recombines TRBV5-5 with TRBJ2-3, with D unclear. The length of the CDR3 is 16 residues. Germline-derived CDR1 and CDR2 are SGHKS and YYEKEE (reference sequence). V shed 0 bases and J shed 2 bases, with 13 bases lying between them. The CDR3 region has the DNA TGTGCCAGCAGCTTGGACCGGACCGGATCCACAGATACGCAGTATTTT. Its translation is CASSLDRTGSTDTQYF.

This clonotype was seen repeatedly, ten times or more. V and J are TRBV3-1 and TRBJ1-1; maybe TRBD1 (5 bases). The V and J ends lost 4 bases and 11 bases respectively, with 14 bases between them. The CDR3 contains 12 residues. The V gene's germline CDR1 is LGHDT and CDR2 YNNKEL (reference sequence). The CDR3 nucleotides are TGTGCCAGCAGCCCGGAGGGGACGGAGGCTTTCTTT. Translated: CASSPEGTEAFF.

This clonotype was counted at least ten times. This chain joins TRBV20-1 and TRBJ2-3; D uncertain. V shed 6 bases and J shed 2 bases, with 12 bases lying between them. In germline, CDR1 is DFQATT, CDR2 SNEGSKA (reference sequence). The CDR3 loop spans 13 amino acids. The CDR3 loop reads CSAPPGFTDTQYF. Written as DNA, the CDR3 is TGCAGTGCCCCCCCGGGCTTCACAGATACGCAGTATTTT.

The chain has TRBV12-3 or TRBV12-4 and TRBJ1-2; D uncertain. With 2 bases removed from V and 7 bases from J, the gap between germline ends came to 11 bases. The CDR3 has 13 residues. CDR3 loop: CASSLNAGLGYTF. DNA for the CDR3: TGTGCCAGCAGTTTAAACGCCGGACTTGGCTACACCTTC.

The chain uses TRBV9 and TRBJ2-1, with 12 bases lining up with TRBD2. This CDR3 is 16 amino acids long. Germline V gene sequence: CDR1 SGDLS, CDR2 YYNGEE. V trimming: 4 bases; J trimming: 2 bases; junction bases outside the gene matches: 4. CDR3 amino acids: CASSSRTSGAYNEQFF. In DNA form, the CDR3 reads TGTGCCAGCAGCTCGCGGACTAGCGGGGCCTACAATGAGCAGTTCTTC. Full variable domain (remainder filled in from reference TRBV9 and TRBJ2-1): DSGVTQTPKHLITATGQRVTLRCSPRSGDLSVYWYQQSLDQGLQFLIQYYNGEERAKGNILERFSAQQFPDLHSELNLSSLELGDSALYFCASSSRTSGAYNEQFFGPGTRLTVL.

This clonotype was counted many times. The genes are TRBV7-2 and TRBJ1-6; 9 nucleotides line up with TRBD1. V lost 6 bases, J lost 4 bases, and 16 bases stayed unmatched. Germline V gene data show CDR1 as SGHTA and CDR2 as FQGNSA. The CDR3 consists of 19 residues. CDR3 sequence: CASRRYPSGTGNYNSPLHF. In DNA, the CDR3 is TGTGCCAGCAGACGTTATCCGTCCGGGACAGGGAATTATAATTCACCCCTCCACTTT.